The clone carrying this T cell receptor (beta chain) was observed a single time. The data originate from a study of blood T cell repertoires in COVID-19. Original processing notes: For nucleated cells, counts were estimated from reference gene primer amplification. Some clones are missing from TCRdb's copy, which holds only in-frame ones; the method was immunoSEQ multiplex PCR. V, J and clone size are those of that table, while D and trimming were read from the DNA. The sample holds 50,000 or so clones, 86% seen once. The sequencing input was peripheral blood. This TCR was recovered from a man in his 70s with acute or convalescent COVID-19.

The CDR3 sequence: CASSRTSGGACETQYF. The CDR3 DNA reads TGTGCCAGCAGCCGGACTAGCGGGGGGGCGTGCGAGACCCAGTACTTC. This chain links TRBV3-1 (or the pseudogene TRBV3-2) with TRBJ2-5; 15 bases align to TRBD2. Germline lookup yields CDR1 LGHDT and CDR2 YNNKEL (reference sequence). Losses at the gene ends were 4 bases for V and 5 bases for J; bases not matched to a gene: 5. This CDR3 is 16 amino acids long.